The 14 T cell receptor beta chains in this list originate from one sample, sequenced in a study of T cells in localized non-small cell lung cancer. This table comes from immunoSEQ multiplex PCR, and its TCRdb copy is limited to in-frame clones, with some not included. Of tens of thousands of clones detected, roughly 80% appear once; the ten largest clones hold approximately 31%. Sequences were derived from peripheral blood, sampled before any cancer treatment. All receptors come from a male donor aged 60 or over with stage II squamous cell lung carcinoma.

The CDR3 here is CASSPSDSYEQYF. As DNA, the CDR3 is TGTGCCAGCAGCCCCAGTGACAGCTACGAGCAGTACTTC. The chain combines TRBV11-3 with TRBJ2-7, with D possibly matching TRBD1 (5 bases). Germline-derived CDR1 and CDR2 are SGHNT and YENEEA. With 5 bases removed from V and 3 bases from J, the gap between germline ends came to 11 bases. The length of the CDR3 is 13 residues.

V usage is TRBV4-2 and J usage is TRBJ2-3; D not certain. The CDR3 totals 14 residues. V was shortened by 4 bases and J by 8 bases, with 16 bases between the two germline ends. The V gene's germline CDR1 is LGHNA and CDR2 YNFKEQ. CDR3 in DNA: TGTGCCAGCAGCCCCAACCCCCAGCAAGGTACGCAGTATTTT. Its translation is CASSPNPQQGTQYF.

The V and J genes are TRBV7-9 and TRBJ1-1; maybe TRBD1 (6 bases). Germline CDR1 and CDR2: SEHNR and FQNEAQ (reference sequence). The CDR3 has 12 amino acids. V was shortened by 6 bases and J by 2 bases, with 7 bases between the two germline ends. CDR3 nucleotide sequence: TGTGCCAGCAGGGACAGCAACACTGAAGCTTTCTTT. Translated, it gives CASRDSNTEAFF.

The rearrangement joins TRBV27 to TRBJ2-7; D ambiguous. The germline V gene encodes CDR1 MNHEY and CDR2 SMNVEV (reference sequence). With 3 bases removed from V and 0 bases from J, the gap between germline ends came to 6 bases. The CDR3 runs 13 residues. In nucleotides, the CDR3 is TGTGCCAGCAGTTTGGTAGCCTCCTACGAGCAGTACTTC. The encoded protein is CASSLVASYEQYF.

The chain employs TRBV28 and TRBJ2-1; unclear D gene. Trimming cost V 4 bases and J 7 bases, with 14 bases left between them. This CDR3 has 14 residues. Germline CDR1 is MDHEN and CDR2 is SYDVKM. The CDR3 region is CASSSGFAANEQFF. Here the CDR3 DNA reads TGTGCCAGCAGTTCAGGCTTCGCCGCGAATGAGCAGTTCTTC. Drawing the rest from reference TRBV28 and TRBJ2-1, the complete variable domain is DVKVTQSSRYLVKRTGEKVFLECVQDMDHENMFWYRQDPGLGLRLIYFSYDVKMKEKGDIPEGYSVSREKKERFSLILESASTNQTSMYLCASSSGFAANEQFFGPGTRLTVL.

To note about this clone: This sample also contains other DNA sequences that code for the same CDR3. The chain combines TRBV18 with TRBJ2-5; D remains unclear. Looked up from germline, CDR1 is KGHSH and CDR2 is LQKENI. Deletions cut 3 bases from V and 4 bases from J, with 6 bases between. The CDR3 is made up of 12 amino acids. CDR3 residues: CASSPVGETQYF. CDR3 nucleotide sequence: TGTGCCAGCTCACCTGTGGGAGAGACCCAGTACTTC.

The chain uses TRBV11-2 and TRBJ1-5; D is possibly TRBD1 (5 bases). Trimming took off 0 bases at V and 2 bases at J, with 17 bases between the two ends. This CDR3 has 18 residues. Germline V CDR1 and CDR2: SGHAT, FQNNGV. CDR3 DNA: TGTGCCAGCAGCTTAGATGGAGGCGGGGGGAATGGCAATCAGCCCCAGCATTTT. It codes for CASSLDGGGGNGNQPQHF.

This chain links TRBV30 with TRBJ2-3; a weak D match, TRBD1 (5 bases). The CDR3 totals 15 residues. The V and J ends lost 2 bases and 0 bases respectively, with 12 bases between them. Germline loops: CDR1 GTSNPN, CDR2 SVGIG (reference sequence). The CDR3 DNA reads as TGTGCCTGGAGTAGGGTGGCAGGGAGCACAGATACGCAGTATTTT. This sequence encodes CAWSRVAGSTDTQYF.

The chain links TRBV29-1 to TRBJ2-1; possibly TRBD1 or TRBD2 for D (5 bases each). This CDR3 comprises 15 residues. The germline CDR1 and CDR2 sequences are SQVTM and ANQGSEA. Between the trimmed V and J ends, which lost 5 bases and 8 bases, there was a span of 22 bases. Written as DNA, the CDR3 is TGCAGCGTTCGTCCCGGGGCCGCCTCCGTCGATGAGCAGTTCTTC. It is translated as CSVRPGAASVDEQFF.

The sample holds one count of this clone. The chain has TRBV11-2 and TRBJ2-2; TRBD1 or TRBD2 may be the D gene (5 bases each). In germline, CDR1 is SGHAT, CDR2 FQNNGV. The CDR3 is 16 amino acids. The V gene lost 5 bases and the J gene lost 7 bases, with 20 bases spanning the gap. The CDR3 is CASSHNSGTFIGELFF. CDR3 bases: TGTGCCAGCAGCCATAACTCCGGGACGTTTATCGGGGAGCTGTTTTTT.

This chain links TRBV6-1 with TRBJ1-1; D is perhaps TRBD1 (5 bases). Between the trimmed V and J ends, which lost 6 bases and 3 bases, there was a span of 14 bases. This CDR3 is built from 14 residues. Germline V CDR1 and CDR2: MNHNS, SASEGT. CDR3 sequence reads: CASSGASTHTEAFF. The CDR3 DNA follows: TGTGCCAGCAGCGGGGCCTCTACTCACACTGAAGCTTTCTTT.

This chain joins TRBV19 and TRBJ2-1; D perhaps matches TRBD1 (5 bases). The CDR3 runs 13 residues. CDR1 is LNHDA and CDR2 is SQIVND in the germline V gene (reference sequence). V gave up 6 bases and J gave up 5 bases, with 11 bases separating them. The CDR3 loop reads CASSPGPDNEQFF. CDR3 bases: TGTGCCAGTAGCCCAGGGCCCGACAATGAGCAGTTCTTC.

This clone was detected only a few times. The rearrangement links TRBV27 to TRBJ2-6; 8 bases are shared with TRBD1. CDR3 length: 16 residues. Germline-derived CDR1 and CDR2 are MNHEY and SMNVEV (reference sequence). With V trimmed by 5 bases and J by 2 bases, 5 bases remained unmatched. CDR3 region: CASSPTQGAGANVLTF. As DNA, the CDR3 is TGTGCCAGCAGTCCGACACAGGGGGCTGGGGCCAACGTCCTGACTTTC.

This clone has just one count. This chain's CDR3 is CASSLGSPSTGELFF. The CDR3 DNA is TGTGCCAGCAGCTTAGGGTCTCCTAGCACCGGGGAGCTGTTTTTT. The V gene is TRBV7-9, the J gene TRBJ2-2; D ambiguous. The CDR3 is 15 residues long. CDR1 is SEHNR, CDR2 FQNEAQ, per germline (reference sequence). Trimming removed 1 base from V and 4 bases from J, with 10 bases in between.